The clone carrying this T cell receptor (beta chain) appeared many times. This sample was taken from a study of human T cells and chemical hapten exposure. Overall study: The study lasted around 24 weeks, and patients were dosed weekly with diphenylcyclopropenone on the scalp throughout.

With 3 bases clipped from V and 6 bases from J, the junction kept 9 bases outside the gene matches. The germline V gene encodes CDR1 DFQATT and CDR2 SNEGSKA (reference sequence). The CDR3 spans 14 residues. TCRdb reprocessed the RACE reads with MiXCR, giving one entry per CDR3 protein. The table has 82,000 or so distinct CDR3 sequences, approximately 12% seen once. Time point: patch test 3, about 24 weeks after DPC sensitization. Indicated treatment: therapeutic diphenylcyclopropenone sensitization with weekly scalp DPC. The receptor was derived from a woman aged 50 to 60 with alopecia areata. Some clones in this sample may be carry-over from other donors' samples. This chain joins TRBV20-1 and TRBJ1-2; 8 nucleotides match TRBD1. The sample here was whole blood, taken in connection with sensitization to the hapten diphenylcyclopropenone (DPC). This chain's CDR3 is CSASGTQGADGYTF. The CDR3 DNA reads TGCAGTGCTAGCGGTACGCAGGGGGCGGATGGCTACACCTTC.